Below, 24 T cell receptor beta chains from the same sample are listed, as sequenced in a study of cytomegalovirus exposure and HLA in healthy donors. PCR involved 60 Vbeta and 13 Jbeta primers. The assay was immunoSEQ multiplex PCR, and TCRdb's table has in-frame clones only and misses some. The sample has 90,000 to 120,000 clones, approximately 84% seen once. The source material was PBMCs. These receptors originate from a young man in good health and CMV-seronegative.

The gene calls are TRBV5-1 and TRBJ2-3; TRBD2 aligns across 11 bases. CDR3 length: 16 amino acids. Germline V lookup: CDR1 SGHRS, CDR2 YFSETQ. Trimming removed 4 bases from V and 2 bases from J; junction bases left unmatched: 6. The CDR3 DNA follows: TGCGCCAGCAGCCAGGGGACTAGCGGATTCACAGATACGCAGTATTTT. Protein product: CASSQGTSGFTDTQYF.

The V call is TRBV11-2, the J call TRBJ2-7, with 7 bases fitting TRBD2. V trimming: 1 base; J trimming: 6 bases; junction bases outside the gene matches: 3. There are 13 residues in the CDR3. The germline V gene encodes CDR1 SGHAT and CDR2 FQNNGV. CDR3 DNA: TGTGCCAGCAGCTTAGGGGGGGGTTCCGAGCAGTACTTC. It yields the protein CASSLGGGSEQYF. Complete variable domain (other parts from reference TRBV11-2 and TRBJ2-7): EAGVAQSPRYKIIEKRQSVAFWCNPISGHATLYWYQQILGQGPKLLIQFQNNGVVDDSQLPKDRFSAERLKGVDSTLKIQPAKLEDSAVYLCASSLGGGSEQYFGPGTRLTVT.

V and J are TRBV4-2 and TRBJ2-7, with D tentatively TRBD2 (6 bases). This CDR3 region has 16 residues. Germline V gene lookup returns CDR1 LGHNA and CDR2 YNFKEQ. Trimming left V 0 bases short and J 0 bases short, with 12 bases between. CDR3 sequence (DNA): TGTGCCAGCAGCCAAGATGATGGAGGGAGCTCCTACGAGCAGTACTTC. Translation: CASSQDDGGSSYEQYF.

The chain uses TRBV19 and TRBJ2-1, with a weak D call TRBD1 (6 bases). Trimming took off 5 bases at V and 6 bases at J, with 11 bases between the two ends. Germline CDR1 LNHDA, CDR2 SQIVND (reference sequence). This CDR3 has 13 residues. The CDR3 nucleotides are TGTGCCAGTAGTCCCTCGGACAGCAATGAGCAGTTCTTC. Encoded protein: CASSPSDSNEQFF.

The genes are TRBV18 and TRBJ1-1; 7 bases match TRBD1. Germline CDR1 and CDR2: KGHSH and LQKENI. The CDR3 runs 13 residues. Trimming removed 6 bases from V and 4 bases from J; junction bases left unmatched: 5. The CDR3 reads CASSNQGGTEAFF. Written as DNA, the CDR3 is TGTGCCAGCTCTAACCAGGGGGGCACTGAAGCTTTCTTT.

V and J are TRBV30 and TRBJ2-7; TRBD1 matches 10 bases. This CDR3 has 14 residues. Germline lookup yields CDR1 GTSNPN and CDR2 SVGIG (reference sequence). The V gene end was trimmed by 3 bases and the J gene end by 2 bases; junction bases not matched to a gene: 4. The CDR3 sequence is CAWRMTGGPYEQYF. DNA of the CDR3: TGTGCCTGGAGGATGACAGGGGGCCCCTACGAGCAGTACTTC.

This chain joins TRBV27 and TRBJ1-1; 8 bases fit TRBD1. The CDR3 loop spans 14 amino acids. V was pared by 5 bases and J by 1 base, with 3 bases of the junction left unmatched. Germline assignment: CDR1 MNHEY and CDR2 SMNVEV (reference sequence). The CDR3 is CASSPDRANTEAFF. The CDR3 DNA reads TGTGCCAGCAGTCCGGACAGGGCGAACACTGAAGCTTTCTTT.

The V gene is TRBV9, the J gene TRBJ1-2; 8 bases align to TRBD1. V shed 4 bases, J shed 3 bases, and the junction held 8 bases outside the gene matches. The CDR3 is 15 amino acids. The germline CDR1 and CDR2 sequences are SGDLS and YYNGEE. CDR3 protein: CASSPRTGPDYGYTF. CDR3 coding DNA: TGTGCCAGCAGCCCGCGGACAGGGCCGGACTATGGCTACACCTTC.

The gene calls are TRBV6-5 and TRBJ2-1; the match to TRBD2 covers 8 bases. The CDR3 runs 13 residues. CDR1 is MNHEY and CDR2 is SVGAGI in the germline V gene. The V gene end was trimmed by 6 bases and the J gene end by 10 bases; junction bases not matched to a gene: 8. This CDR3 is CASRDGGAWEQFF. CDR3 in DNA: TGTGCCAGCAGAGACGGGGGGGCGTGGGAGCAGTTCTTC.

This clone has only a few counts. The rearrangement uses TRBV5-1 and TRBJ2-7; D possibly corresponds to TRBD2 (6 bases). Deletions cut 4 bases from V and 6 bases from J, with 32 bases between. Germline V gene sequence: CDR1 SGHRS, CDR2 YFSETQ. There are 19 residues in the CDR3. CDR3 amino acids: CASSPGLGSVSLARGEQYF. The CDR3 region has the DNA TGCGCCAGCAGCCCGGGACTGGGGTCCGTTAGCCTGGCCCGGGGCGAGCAGTACTTC. The complete variable domain, with remaining parts taken from reference TRBV5-1 and TRBJ2-7, reads KAGVTQTPRYLIKTRGQQVTLSCSPISGHRSVSWYQQTPGQGLQFLFEYFSETQRNKGNFPGRFSGRQFSNSRSEMNVSTLELGDSALYLCASSPGLGSVSLARGEQYFGPGTRLTVT.

This clone showed up just once. V is TRBV6-5 and J is TRBJ1-1, with TRBD1 matching 7 bases. The CDR3 is 15 amino acids. Germline V gene data show CDR1 as MNHEY and CDR2 as SVGAGI. Trimming removed 7 bases from V and 2 bases from J; junction bases left unmatched: 10. The CDR3 spells CASIPYRGSNTEAFF. The CDR3, as DNA: TGTGCCAGCATCCCCTACAGGGGATCCAACACTGAAGCTTTCTTT.

The chain couples TRBV29-1 to TRBJ2-7; 8 bases align to TRBD1. CDR3 size: 11 residues. J was trimmed by 6 bases and V by 4 bases; bases with no gene match: 2. The germline gives CDR1 SQVTM, CDR2 ANQGSEA. The CDR3 is CSVGQGLEQYF. CDR3 nucleotide sequence: TGCAGCGTTGGACAGGGGCTCGAGCAGTACTTC.

This chain joins TRBV15 and TRBJ2-3; possible D gene TRBD2, 5 bases. From germline, CDR1 is LNHNV and CDR2 YYDKDF (reference sequence). V lost 8 bases and J lost 7, with 10 bases in between. The CDR3 spans 11 residues. The CDR3 DNA follows: TGTGCCACCGGACCGGGGAATACGCAGTATTTT. It encodes CATGPGNTQYF.

The chain uses TRBV6-5 and TRBJ2-1; D gene uncertain. V shed 2 bases and J shed 3 bases, with 8 bases lying between them. This CDR3 contains 14 residues. Germline lookup yields CDR1 MNHEY and CDR2 SVGAGI. The chain's CDR3 is CASSYGQDYNEQFF. The CDR3 region has the DNA TGTGCCAGCAGTTACGGCCAGGACTACAATGAGCAGTTCTTC.

The J gene is TRBJ2-5, the V gene TRBV9; 8 positions agree with TRBD2. The J call may be in error: the DNA end matches TRBJ2-7 better. CDR3 length equals 15 residues. CDR1 SGDLS and CDR2 YYNGEE come from the germline V gene. The DNA for the CDR3 is TGTGCCAGCAGCACGGGGACTAGTCCTGCCTACGAGCAGTACTTC. It yields the protein CASSTGTSPAYEQYF.

This sequence joins TRBV29-1 and TRBJ2-5; TRBD2 matches at 15 bases. The DNA end is more similar to TRBJ2-7, so the J call may be wrong. From germline, CDR1 is SQVTM and CDR2 ANQGSEA. The CDR3 totals 19 residues. For the CDR3, the DNA is TGCAGCGTTGAAACCTCCGGGACTAGCGGGGGGCCAACCGCCTACGAGCAGTACTTC. Protein sequence: CSVETSGTSGGPTAYEQYF.

This chain uses TRBV28 with TRBJ1-1, with 8 bases identical to TRBD1. This CDR3 has 14 residues. Germline V gene data show CDR1 as MDHEN and CDR2 as SYDVKM. J was trimmed by 0 bases and V by 6 bases; bases with no gene match: 3. The CDR3 loop reads CASSPGQVNTEAFF. CDR3 in DNA: TGTGCCAGCAGCCCGGGACAGGTGAACACTGAAGCTTTCTTT.

This clone was recorded only once. J is TRBJ1-5 and V is TRBV15; tentatively, D is TRBD1 (6 bases). V lost 5 bases and J 3 bases, leaving 20 bases between the germline ends. The germline gives CDR1 LNHNV, CDR2 YYDKDF (reference sequence). The CDR3 has 17 amino acids. The chain's CDR3 is CATSERGGHLTNQPQHF. The CDR3 DNA reads as TGTGCCACCAGCGAGAGGGGGGGCCACCTAACCAATCAGCCCCAGCATTTT.

The chain links TRBV5-1 to TRBJ1-2; D is unclear. Germline V gene sequence: CDR1 SGHRS, CDR2 YFSETQ. The CDR3 covers 14 residues. The V end lost 3 bases, the J end lost 8 bases, and 17 bases lay between the germline ends. The CDR3 DNA follows: TGCGCCAGCAGCTCCCTAGATCCGATTCTGGGCTACACCTTC. It codes for CASSSLDPILGYTF.

The rearrangement joins TRBV28 to TRBJ2-1; D ambiguous. V was clipped by 6 bases and J by 9 bases, with 9 bases between them. The CDR3 is made up of 11 amino acids. Per germline, CDR1 MDHEN and CDR2 SYDVKM. This chain's CDR3 is CASRTTLEQFF. The CDR3 bases are TGTGCCAGCAGAACGACTCTTGAGCAGTTCTTC.

The genes are TRBV27 and TRBJ1-5; no reliable D call. The CDR3 consists of 14 residues. Trimming removed 5 bases at V and 3 bases at J, with 11 bases between. Looked up from germline, CDR1 is MNHEY and CDR2 is SMNVEV (reference sequence). The CDR3 reads CASSKGRDNQPQHF. CDR3 coding DNA: TGTGCCAGCAGTAAAGGACGGGACAATCAGCCCCAGCATTTT.

This chain links TRBV11-2 with TRBJ2-3; possibly TRBD1 for D (5 bases). This CDR3 has 16 residues. Germline assignment: CDR1 SGHAT and CDR2 FQNNGV. Trimming shortened V by 5 bases and J by 1 base, and 16 bases separated the two germline ends. This CDR3 reads CASSHVGLAGTDTQYF. CDR3 nucleotides: TGTGCCAGCAGCCATGTGGGGCTGGCGGGCACAGATACGCAGTATTTT.

The chain combines TRBV29-1 with TRBJ2-1; the match to TRBD1 covers 12 bases. The ends lost 3 bases at V and 10 bases at J; junction bases unmatched: 4. Germline V lookup: CDR1 SQVTM, CDR2 ANQGSEA. The CDR3 runs to 13 residues. The CDR3: CSVEGQGAREQFF. CDR3 bases: TGCAGCGTTGAGGGACAGGGGGCTCGGGAGCAGTTCTTC.

The chain links TRBV30 to TRBJ2-7, with a possible D match to TRBD1 (5 bases). The CDR3 is 13 residues long. Germline V lookup: CDR1 GTSNPN, CDR2 SVGIG (reference sequence). Trimming took 2 bases from V and 2 from J, leaving 10 bases between them. The CDR3 coding sequence is TGTGCCTGGAGTCCGGGCAGGGCCTACGAGCAGTACTTC. As protein: CAWSPGRAYEQYF.